Listed below are T cell receptor beta chains from one sample, sequenced in a study of T cell changes during pregnancy in multiple sclerosis. Produced via immunoSEQ multiplex PCR; TCRdb's table is partial and in-frame only. The sample has approximately 53,000 clones, roughly 90% seen once. The source material was peripheral blood, sampled after pregnancy. These receptors all stem from a female donor in good health, enrolled as a control in a pregnancy study. CDR3s include the opening cysteine and the closing phenylalanine or tryptophan. D genes are given only for firm matches. Clone sizes are given selectively: once, few, many, or a class where the clone is expanded.

j_call,clone_size,v_call,d_call,cdr3_aa,cdr3_nt
TRBJ2-2,.,TRBV14,.,CASSQDWGESNGELFF,TGTGCCAGCAGCCAAGATTGGGGGGAGTCAAACGGGGAGCTGTTTTTT
TRBJ2-3,.,TRBV13,TRBD2,CASSISGGVSDTQYF,TGTGCCAGCAGCATTAGCGGGGGGGTTTCAGATACGCAGTATTTT
TRBJ1-2,.,TRBV4-3,TRBD1,CASSHLTGNGYTF,TGCGCCAGCAGCCACCTGACAGGGAATGGCTACACCTTC
TRBJ2-7,.,TRBV15,.,CAAAAGQSYEQYF,TGTGCTGCAGCGGCGGGTCAATCCTACGAGCAGTACTTC
TRBJ2-1,.,TRBV6-6,.,CASTKGNEQFF,TGTGCCAGCACGAAGGGGAATGAGCAGTTCTTC
TRBJ2-7,.,TRBV21-1,.,CASSKGTGIAGGPSYEQYF,TGTGCCAGCAGCAAAGGAACTGGGATAGCGGGGGGTCCCTCCTACGAGCAGTACTTC
TRBJ1-4,.,TRBV6-5,.,CASSYSSATNEKLFF,TGTGCCAGCAGTTACTCCAGCGCAACTAATGAAAAACTGTTTTTT
TRBJ2-7,.,TRBV9,TRBD2,CASSVEPSGGGSYEQYF,TGTGCCAGCAGCGTAGAACCCAGCGGGGGGGGATCCTACGAGCAGTACTTC
TRBJ2-7,once,TRBV9,TRBD2,CASSVASGSYEQYF,TGTGCCAGCAGCGTAGCGAGCGGGAGCTACGAGCAGTACTTC
TRBJ1-1,.,TRBV2,.,CASSRERGDTEAFF,TGTGCCAGCAGCCGGGAGAGAGGGGACACTGAAGCTTTCTTT
TRBJ2-3,.,TRBV5-1,TRBD2,CASSQLAGGTTDTQYF,TGCGCCAGCAGCCAACTAGCGGGTGGGACGACAGATACGCAGTATTTT
TRBJ2-7,.,TRBV4-3,.,CASSQVGGLSEQYF,TGCGCCAGCAGCCAAGTAGGCGGACTAAGCGAGCAGTACTTC
TRBJ2-1,.,TRBV7-3,.,CASSFRSGNRDEQFF,TGTGCCAGCAGCTTTCGGTCCGGGAATCGCGATGAGCAGTTCTTC
TRBJ1-1,.,TRBV30,TRBD1,CAWTGQYVSEAFF,TGTGCCTGGACGGGACAGTATGTCAGCGAAGCTTTCTTT
TRBJ1-1,.,TRBV7-2,.,CASSLALLPYTEAFF,TGTGCCAGCAGCTTAGCGCTATTACCGTACACTGAAGCTTTCTTT
TRBJ1-1,.,TRBV9,.,CASSVVIGGLNTEAFF,TGTGCCAGCAGCGTAGTAATAGGGGGTTTGAACACTGAAGCTTTCTTT
TRBJ1-6,.,TRBV11-2,.,CASNAQPSSPLHF,TGTGCCAGCAACGCCCAACCGAGTTCACCCCTCCACTTT
TRBJ1-2,.,TRBV7-9,TRBD1,CASSPTTGAPNYGYTF,TGTGCCAGCAGCCCGACTACAGGGGCCCCTAACTATGGCTACACCTTC
TRBJ2-2,.,TRBV7-3,TRBD2,CASSPEVLAGTGELFF,TGTGCCAGCTCCCCCGAGGTACTAGCGGGCACCGGGGAGCTGTTTTTT
TRBJ2-1,.,TRBV7-3,TRBD2,CASSLKGSGIGEQFF,TGTGCCAGCAGCTTAAAGGGTAGCGGGATAGGTGAGCAGTTCTTC
TRBJ2-3,once,TRBV4-2,.,CASSGRSRDFSDTQYF,TGTGCCAGCAGCGGACGATCGCGGGACTTCTCAGATACGCAGTATTTT
TRBJ1-4,.,TRBV5-4,TRBD1,CASSYTGDSYEKLFF,TGTGCCAGCAGTTACACAGGGGATTCGTATGAAAAACTGTTTTTT
TRBJ2-7,.,TRBV27,TRBD1,CASSPPPERGREQYF,TGTGCCAGCAGTCCACCCCCCGAGAGGGGGCGGGAGCAGTACTTC
TRBJ1-1,many,TRBV30,.,CAWRQNTEAFF,TGTGCCTGGAGACAGAACACTGAAGCTTTCTTT
TRBJ1-2,.,TRBV11-2,.,CASTAFRANYGYTF,TGTGCCAGCACCGCCTTCCGGGCTAACTATGGCTACACCTTC
TRBJ1-2,few,TRBV2,TRBD1,CASSEGTGYGYTF,TGTGCCAGCAGTGAAGGGACAGGCTATGGCTACACCTTC
TRBJ1-1,.,TRBV5-4,.,CASSTTGMNTEAFF,TGTGCCAGCAGCACGACAGGCATGAACACTGAAGCTTTCTTT
TRBJ1-4,.,TRBV5-6,.,CASSSVGGAGEKLFF,TGTGCCAGCAGCTCGGTGGGGGGGGCCGGGGAAAAACTGTTTTTT
TRBJ1-3,.,TRBV7-8,TRBD1,CASSLPDARIGQGPGGNTIYF,TGTGCCAGCAGCCTGCCGGACGCGAGAATCGGACAGGGTCCAGGCGGAAACACCATATATTTT
TRBJ1-5,.,TRBV4-2,.,CASSPTGGPGANQPQHF,TGTGCCAGCAGCCCGACGGGGGGCCCTGGAGCAAATCAGCCCCAGCATTTT
TRBJ2-4,.,TRBV23-1,TRBD1,CASSQPRDRVSNSIQYF,TGCGCCAGCAGTCAACCACGGGACAGGGTGAGTAATAGCATTCAGTACTTC
TRBJ1-5,few,TRBV7-6,.,CASSSLEQPQHF,TGTGCCAGCAGCTCACTAGAACAGCCCCAGCATTTT
TRBJ2-3,.,TRBV7-2,.,CASSARGGPTDTQYF,TGTGCCAGCAGCGCCCGCGGGGGCCCCACAGATACGCAGTATTTT
TRBJ2-1,.,TRBV4-3,.,CASSQERTYSLGNEQFF,TGCGCCAGCAGCCAAGAGAGGACATACTCCCTCGGAAATGAGCAGTTCTTC
TRBJ2-3,once,TRBV7-2,.,CASSLWEKDTQYF,TGTGCCAGCAGCTTATGGGAGAAAGATACGCAGTATTTT
TRBJ2-1,.,TRBV5-1,TRBD1,CASSWGQGRGEQFF,TGCGCCAGCAGCTGGGGACAGGGACGAGGGGAGCAGTTCTTC
TRBJ1-2,.,TRBV28,TRBD1,CASIPGQEGVGGYTF,TGTGCCAGCATCCCGGGACAGGAGGGTGTCGGGGGCTACACCTTC
TRBJ2-1,.,TRBV5-1,TRBD2,CASAEGLAGLGSYNEQFF,TGCGCCAGCGCCGAAGGACTAGCGGGATTGGGGTCCTACAATGAGCAGTTCTTC
TRBJ2-5,.,TRBV6-4,.,CASRRPRRFSQETQYF,TGTGCCAGCAGACGCCCTAGGAGGTTTTCCCAAGAGACCCAGTACTTC
TRBJ2-2,few,TRBV9,TRBD1,CASSANPRGQGPNTGELFF,TGTGCCAGCAGCGCCAACCCTAGGGGACAGGGTCCGAACACCGGGGAGCTGTTTTTT
TRBJ2-1,.,TRBV5-1,TRBD2,CASRGLAGGLTEQFF,TGCGCCAGCAGGGGACTAGCGGGGGGGCTCACTGAGCAGTTCTTC
TRBJ1-2,.,TRBV5-5,.,CASSASYRVLDYGYTF,TGTGCCAGCAGCGCTAGCTACAGGGTACTCGACTATGGCTACACCTTC
TRBJ2-1,.,TRBV7-8,TRBD2,CASSSGTSGRAEDEQFF,TGTGCCAGCAGCTCCGGGACTAGCGGGAGGGCCGAGGATGAGCAGTTCTTC
TRBJ2-3,.,TRBV5-8,.,CASSLGTYTDTQYF,TGTGCCAGCAGCTTGGGCACTTACACAGATACGCAGTATTTT
TRBJ2-7,.,TRBV6-6,.,CASSYMSSYEQYF,TGTGCCAGCAGTTACATGAGCTCCTACGAGCAGTACTTC
TRBJ2-1,.,TRBV27,TRBD2,CASSFIGLGKNEQFF,TGTGCCAGCAGTTTTATCGGACTAGGTAAGAATGAGCAGTTCTTC
TRBJ1-1,.,TRBV27,.,CASIRQGTNTEAFF,TGTGCCAGCATAAGGCAAGGGACAAACACTGAAGCTTTCTTT
TRBJ1-5,once,TRBV19,.,CASIPDSAENSNQPQHF,TGTGCCAGTATCCCGGACAGCGCTGAAAATAGCAATCAGCCCCAGCATTTT
TRBJ2-3,.,TRBV7-9,TRBD2,CASSSLAGEWADTQYF,TGTGCCAGCAGCTCCCTAGCGGGAGAATGGGCAGATACGCAGTATTTT
TRBJ2-1,once,TRBV10-2,TRBD2,CASRRRGGLLENEQFF,TGCGCCAGCAGGAGGCGGGGGGGCTTGTTGGAGAATGAGCAGTTCTTC
TRBJ2-1,.,TRBV19,TRBD2,CASSDSGSSYNEQFF,TGTGCCAGTAGCGATAGCGGGAGCTCCTACAATGAGCAGTTCTTC
TRBJ2-7,.,TRBV5-1,.,CASSVTGTSSGEQYF,TGCGCCAGCAGCGTAACCGGGACTTCCTCGGGCGAGCAGTACTTC
TRBJ1-1,.,TRBV5-4,.,CASSLVGARTEAFF,TGTGCCAGCAGCCTAGTGGGGGCGCGGACTGAAGCTTTCTTT
TRBJ2-5,.,TRBV9,TRBD1,CASSVVGTGGWETQYF,TGTGCCAGCAGCGTAGTTGGGACAGGGGGCTGGGAGACCCAGTACTTC
TRBJ1-2,.,TRBV5-6,TRBD1,CASSPQGNYGYTF,TGTGCCAGCAGCCCACAGGGGAACTATGGCTACACCTTC
TRBJ2-3,.,TRBV9,TRBD2,CASSYPLAGGRTDTQYF,TGTGCCAGCAGTTATCCCTTAGCGGGAGGGCGCACAGATACGCAGTATTTT
TRBJ2-1,.,TRBV18,TRBD2,CASSGTSGNEQFF,TGTGCCAGCTCAGGGACTAGCGGGAATGAGCAGTTCTTC
TRBJ2-1,.,TRBV2,.,CASSEGGSFNEQFF,TGTGCCAGCAGTGAAGGAGGCAGTTTCAATGAGCAGTTCTTC
TRBJ1-6,.,TRBV18,TRBD1,CASSGTGVESPLHF,TGTGCCAGCTCCGGGACAGGGGTAGAGTCACCCCTCCACTTT
TRBJ1-1,.,TRBV29-1,.,CSADDRVNTEAFF,TGCAGCGCAGACGACAGAGTGAACACTGAAGCTTTCTTT